The next 27 T cell receptor beta chains were all read from a single sample in a study of post-analysis software for immune sequencing data. Study outcomes and limitations: Among roughly five TRBV segments more frequent in patients than controls were TRBV5-6, TRBV5-1 and TRBV20-1.

Prepared TCR beta cDNA libraries contained unique molecular identifiers. TCRdb analysed the PCR reads with MiXCR anew, one entry per CDR3 protein. The sample carries roughly 430,000 distinct CDR3 sequences, more than 30% recorded once. No antigens are known for them. Sample: blood. The receptors were sampled from a girl aged 2-10 years with multiple sclerosis.

This clonotype has just a few counts. This rearrangement joins TRBV5-1 to TRBJ2-7; D call uncertain. The V gene lost 2 bases and the J gene lost 3 bases, with 12 bases spanning the gap. The CDR3 loop spans 14 amino acids. Germline V gene sequence: CDR1 SGHRS, CDR2 YFSETQ. CDR3 bases: TGCGCCAGCAGCTTACCTGCAACCATCTACGAGCAGTACTTC. Translation: CASSLPATIYEQYF.

This clonotype appeared a single time. V is TRBV7-9 and J is TRBJ2-3; D not certain. The germline CDR1 and CDR2 sequences are SEHNR and FQNEAQ (reference sequence). Deletions cut 2 bases from V and 2 bases from J, with 8 bases between. This CDR3 has 14 amino acids. CDR3 nucleotides: TGTGCCAGCAGCTTAACCCAGATCACAGATACGCAGTATTTT. Protein: CASSLTQITDTQYF.

This clonotype has a handful of counts. The V and J genes are TRBV7-2 and TRBJ1-2, with D possibly matching TRBD1 (5 bases). The germline V gene encodes CDR1 SGHTA and CDR2 FQGNSA. The CDR3 length is 15 residues. Trimming removed 3 bases from V and 0 bases from J, with 11 bases in between. This chain's CDR3 is CASSLDGTANYGYTF. CDR3 nucleotides: TGTGCCAGCAGCTTGGACGGGACGGCTAACTATGGCTACACCTTC.

This clonotype was seen only once. The chain uses TRBV10-3 and TRBJ1-5, with 7 bases that match TRBD1. Germline lookup yields CDR1 ENHRY and CDR2 SYGVKD. Trimming cost V 5 bases and J 6 bases; bases outside gene matches: 7. The CDR3 contains 14 residues. This CDR3 is CAISPAGGSQPQHF. The CDR3 nucleotides are TGTGCCATCAGTCCCGCAGGGGGAAGTCAGCCCCAGCATTTT.

This clonotype has a single count. At one end, the junction sequence differs from germline, possibly due to a read error. The chain joins TRBV28 to TRBJ2-1; 7 bases are shared with TRBD2. The CDR3 totals 15 residues. Germline assignment: CDR1 MDHEN and CDR2 SYDVKM. The CDR3 DNA reads TGTGCCTGCAGTTTGGGCCTAGCGGAAGGGAATGAGCAGTTCTTC. Protein product: CACSLGLAEGNEQFF.

In its sample, this clonotype was seen a few times. J is TRBJ2-3 and V is TRBV28, with 10 bases aligning to TRBD2. The CDR3 spans 14 residues. Germline V CDR1 and CDR2: MDHEN, SYDVKM. The V gene end was trimmed by 8 bases and the J gene end by 5 bases; junction bases not matched to a gene: 7. Here the CDR3 DNA reads TGTGCCAGCCTGCTAGCGGGGGTCGGAGATACGCAGTATTTT. This translates into CASLLAGVGDTQYF.

Notes on this clonotype: With a much larger clone just one base away, this may be a read error. This chain joins TRBV2 and TRBJ2-7; D might be TRBD1 (6 bases). With 6 bases removed from V and 4 bases from J, the gap between germline ends came to 10 bases. This CDR3 has 12 amino acids. Germline V gene lookup returns CDR1 SNHLY and CDR2 FYNNEI. The CDR3 spells CASRTGMYEQYF. CDR3 DNA sequence: TGTGCCAGCAGGACAGGAATGTACGAGCAGTACTTC.

This clonotype showed up just a few times. This CDR3 is CSVGGQGGNQPQHF. CDR3 DNA: TGCAGCGTTGGGGGACAGGGAGGGAATCAGCCCCAGCATTTT. The V and J genes are TRBV29-1 and TRBJ1-5; 9 bases map to TRBD1. Trimming removed 4 bases from V and 4 bases from J; junction bases left unmatched: 5. The length of the CDR3 is 14 residues. The germline V gene encodes CDR1 SQVTM and CDR2 ANQGSEA.

This sequence joins TRBV4-3 and TRBJ2-4; the D is unclear. V was cut by 0 bases and J by 3 bases, with 18 bases left in between. Looked up from germline, CDR1 is LGHNA and CDR2 is YSLEER. There are 18 residues in the CDR3. The CDR3 sequence: CASSQDVYTQVDKNIQYF. For the CDR3, the DNA is TGCGCCAGCAGCCAAGATGTTTACACGCAGGTTGACAAAAACATTCAGTACTTC.

The chain combines TRBV4-2 with TRBJ2-3; D gene ambiguous. Germline loops: CDR1 LGHNA, CDR2 YNFKEQ. Trimming shortened V by 0 bases and J by 0 bases, and 13 bases separated the two germline ends. This CDR3 has 17 amino acids. The CDR3 nucleotides read TGTGCCAGCAGCCAAGATCTGGACGGCACTAGCACAGATACGCAGTATTTT. Its protein product is CASSQDLDGTSTDTQYF.

The chain has TRBV7-2 and TRBJ2-1; tentatively, D is TRBD1 (8 bases). V was trimmed by 4 bases and J by 5 bases, leaving 15 bases between them. The CDR3 loop spans 15 amino acids. Per the germline V gene, CDR1 is SGHTA and CDR2 is FQGNSA. The CDR3 loop is CASSYRGRGDNEQFF. The CDR3 nucleotides are TGTGCCAGCAGCTACAGGGGGAGGGGAGACAATGAGCAGTTCTTC.

As to this clonotype: A clone one base away is much larger, so this may be a read error. This rearrangement joins TRBV6-5 to TRBJ2-7, with TRBD1 matching over 10 bases. J gave up 3 bases and V 2 bases, and 1 base lay outside the gene matches. The CDR3 has 14 residues. Germline-derived CDR1 and CDR2 are MNHEY and SVGAGI. This CDR3 is CASSYGTGDYEQYF. As DNA, the CDR3 is TGTGCCAGCAGTTACGGGACAGGGGACTACGAGCAGTACTTC.

There are many counts of this clonotype. The chain has TRBV18 and TRBJ2-7, with D unclear. The V gene's germline CDR1 is KGHSH and CDR2 LQKENI. The CDR3 spans 14 residues. Trimming stripped 8 bases from V and 5 bases from J, with 19 bases between. Here the CDR3 DNA reads TGTGCCAGCACGTCCGGGTCCCTAGGGCACGAGCAGTACTTC. The encoded protein is CASTSGSLGHEQYF.

The chain joins TRBV27 to TRBJ1-4, with D possibly TRBD1 on 5 matching bases. V was pared by 3 bases and J by 7 bases, with 12 bases between. CDR3 length equals 14 residues. Germline loops: CDR1 MNHEY, CDR2 SMNVEV (reference sequence). CDR3 sequence: CASSFGRTSEKLFF. CDR3 sequence (DNA): TGTGCCAGCAGTTTTGGACGGACAAGTGAAAAACTGTTTTTT.

V usage is TRBV5-1 and J usage is TRBJ2-2; 9 nucleotides align to TRBD1. This CDR3 contains 16 residues. The germline CDR1 and CDR2 sequences are SGHRS and YFSETQ. V lost 3 bases to trimming and J lost 3 bases; unmatched junction nucleotides: 6. This CDR3 is CASSWTGASDTGELFF. CDR3 sequence (DNA): TGCGCCAGCAGCTGGACAGGGGCCTCTGACACCGGGGAGCTGTTTTTT.

This clonotype was found once. V and J are TRBV9 and TRBJ1-2; no reliable D call. V shed 0 bases and J shed 2 bases, with 11 bases lying between them. The V gene's germline CDR1 is SGDLS and CDR2 YYNGEE. The CDR3 loop spans 15 amino acids. CDR3 protein: CASSVERISNYGYTF. The CDR3 DNA sequence: TGTGCCAGCAGCGTAGAACGTATTTCAAACTATGGCTACACCTTC.

The V call is TRBV10-3, the J call TRBJ2-1; D is possibly TRBD1 or TRBD2 (5 bases each). Germline CDR1 reads ENHRY; CDR2 reads SYGVKD. This CDR3 comprises 18 residues. V lost 3 bases and J 0 bases, leaving 18 bases between the germline ends. CDR3 region: CAISDRPIGGISYNEQFF. In nucleotides, the CDR3 is TGTGCCATCAGTGACCGCCCGATTGGGGGAATCTCCTACAATGAGCAGTTCTTC.

Remarks on this clonotype: Mismatch with germline at one junction end may stem from a read error. The J gene is TRBJ2-3, the V gene TRBV10-3, with TRBD2 matching over 12 bases. CDR1 ENHRY and CDR2 SYGVKD come from the germline V gene. CDR3 length: 18 amino acids. The CDR3 sequence: CAITRTSGAQASTDTQYF. CDR3 coding DNA: TGTGCCATCACAAGGACTAGCGGGGCCCAGGCTAGCACAGACACGCAGTATTTT.

J is TRBJ1-2 and V is TRBV29-1, with D unclear. Germline lookup yields CDR1 SQVTM and CDR2 ANQGSEA. Trimming removed 4 bases from V and 1 base from J, with 13 bases in between. CDR3 length: 14 amino acids. CDR3 amino acids: CSVGATAINYGYTF. Here the CDR3 DNA reads TGCAGCGTTGGGGCTACAGCGATTAACTATGGCTACACCTTC. Looking up the rest from reference TRBV29-1 and TRBJ1-2 gives the full variable domain: SAVISQKPSRDICQRGTSLTIQCQVDSQVTMMFWYRQQPGQSLTLIATANQGSEATYESGFVIDKFPISRPNLTFSTLTVSNMSPEDSSIYLCSVGATAINYGYTFGSGTRLTVV.

The V call is TRBV6-2 or TRBV6-3, the J call TRBJ2-2; D gene ambiguous. The CDR3 totals 15 residues. Germline CDR1 reads MNHEY; CDR2 reads SVGEGT. The V end lost 5 bases, the J end lost 0 bases, and 10 bases lay between the germline ends. The CDR3 nucleotides read TGTGCCAGCAGTATCCCAGTGGCGAACACCGGGGAGCTGTTTTTT. Amino acids: CASSIPVANTGELFF.

This chain connects TRBV7-3 to TRBJ2-2; D ambiguous. The CDR3 contains 12 residues. Germline V lookup: CDR1 SGHTA, CDR2 FQGTGA. Trimming removed 8 bases at V and 2 bases at J, with 6 bases between. In nucleotides, the CDR3 is TGTGCCAGCCTCTCCAACACCGGGGAGCTGTTTTTT. It is translated as CASLSNTGELFF.

J is TRBJ2-7 and V is TRBV19; 10 positions agree with TRBD1. Germline-derived CDR1 and CDR2 are LNHDA and SQIVND (reference sequence). This CDR3 is 15 amino acids long. V gave up 3 bases and J gave up 2 bases; unmatched junction bases: 4. The CDR3 region is CASSIPGTGAYEQYF. DNA for the CDR3: TGTGCCAGTAGTATCCCTGGGACAGGGGCCTACGAGCAGTACTTC. The complete variable domain, with remaining parts taken from reference TRBV19 and TRBJ2-7, reads DGGITQSPKYLFRKEGQNVTLSCEQNLNHDAMYWYRQDPGQGLRLIYYSQIVNDFQKGDIAEGYSVSREKKESFPLTVTSAQKNPTAFYLCASSIPGTGAYEQYFGPGTRLTVT.

The chain employs TRBV5-6 and TRBJ2-7, with D unresolved. Trimming removed 4 bases at V and 0 bases at J, with 11 bases between. Germline V gene sequence: CDR1 SGHDT, CDR2 YYEEEE. The CDR3 covers 14 residues. This CDR3 is CASSPGPVSYEQYF. DNA of the CDR3: TGTGCCAGCAGCCCGGGCCCCGTCTCCTACGAGCAGTACTTC.

The table lists this clonotype with a count of one. The V call is TRBV12-3 or TRBV12-4, the J call TRBJ1-1; no clear D gene. The CDR3 spans 12 residues. V lost 6 bases and J lost 6, with 11 bases in between. In nucleotides, the CDR3 is TGTGCCAGCAGCATGGGTGCTTCTGAAGCTTTCTTT. Translating gives CASSMGASEAFF.

The genes are TRBV5-1 and TRBJ2-7; D is unclear. The germline V gene has CDR1 SGHRS and CDR2 YFSETQ. V lost 0 bases and J lost 7, with 11 bases in between. The CDR3 extends over 13 amino acids. CDR3 sequence: CASSLAESDEQYF. CDR3 nucleotide sequence: TGCGCCAGCAGCTTGGCCGAGTCGGATGAGCAGTACTTC.

This clonotype was counted between two and nine times. The genes are TRBV29-1 and TRBJ2-7; TRBD1 matches 7 bases. There are 13 residues in the CDR3. With 6 bases clipped from V and 0 bases from J, the junction kept 5 bases outside the gene matches. Germline values: CDR1 SQVTM, CDR2 ANQGSEA. Here the CDR3 reads CSVSRDSSYEQYF. DNA for the CDR3: TGCAGCGTATCTAGGGACAGCTCCTACGAGCAGTACTTC.

The chain joins TRBV29-1 to TRBJ2-1; the match to TRBD2 covers 8 bases. The last part of the DNA fits TRBJ2-7 better; the J call may be wrong. The germline CDR1 and CDR2 sequences are SQVTM and ANQGSEA. The CDR3 runs to 12 residues. CDR3 sequence reads: CSVGLARNEQYF. CDR3 nucleotide sequence: TGCAGCGTTGGACTAGCGCGGAATGAGCAGTACTTC.